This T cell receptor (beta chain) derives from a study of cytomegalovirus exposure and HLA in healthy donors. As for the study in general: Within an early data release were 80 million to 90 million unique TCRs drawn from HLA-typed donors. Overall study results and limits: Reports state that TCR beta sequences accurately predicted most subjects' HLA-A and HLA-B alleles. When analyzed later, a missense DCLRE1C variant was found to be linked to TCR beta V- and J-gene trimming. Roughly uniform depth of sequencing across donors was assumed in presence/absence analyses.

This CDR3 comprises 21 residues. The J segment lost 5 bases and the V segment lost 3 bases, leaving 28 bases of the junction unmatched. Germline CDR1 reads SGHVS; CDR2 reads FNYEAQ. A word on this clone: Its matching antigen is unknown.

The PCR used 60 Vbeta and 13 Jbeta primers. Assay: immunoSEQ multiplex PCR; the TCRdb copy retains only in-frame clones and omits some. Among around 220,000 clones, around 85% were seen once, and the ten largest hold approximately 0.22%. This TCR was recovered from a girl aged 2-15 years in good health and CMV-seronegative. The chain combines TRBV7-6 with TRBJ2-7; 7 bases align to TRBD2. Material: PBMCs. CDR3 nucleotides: TGTGCCAGCAGCTTTGGGTTGGGGGGGACCCCACGGACGGGCTCTTGGAACGAGCAGTACTTC. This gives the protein CASSFGLGGTPRTGSWNEQYF.